A single sample is the source of the 23 T cell receptor beta chains below, sequenced in a study of cytomegalovirus exposure and HLA in healthy donors. 60 Vbeta and 13 Jbeta primers were used in PCR. Using immunoSEQ multiplex PCR, the repertoire was profiled, and TCRdb retains in-frame clones only, with some absent. The sample comprises about 160,000 clones, around two thirds of which are singletons, and approximately 1.5% rests with the top ten. The source material was PBMCs. These TCRs come from a man aged 50 to 59 in good health and CMV-seronegative.

The chain recombines TRBV5-6 with TRBJ2-1; D might be TRBD2 (6 bases). Germline loops: CDR1 SGHDT, CDR2 YYEEEE. This CDR3 contains 14 residues. Trimming removed 4 bases at V and 6 bases at J, with 14 bases between. This chain's CDR3 is CASSVLGGPNEQFF. In DNA form, the CDR3 reads TGTGCCAGCAGCGTCCTGGGGGGTCCCAATGAGCAGTTCTTC.

The chain is built from TRBV6-5 and TRBJ1-2; the D is unclear. V was trimmed by 3 bases and J by 3 bases, leaving 11 bases between them. This CDR3 is built from 14 residues. Germline CDR1 reads MNHEY; CDR2 reads SVGAGI. This CDR3 reads CASSYSGWDYGYTF. DNA for the CDR3: TGTGCCAGCAGTTATAGCGGGTGGGACTATGGCTACACCTTC.

The genes are TRBV18 and TRBJ2-5, with TRBD1 matching 8 bases. The CDR3 sequence is 17 residues long. J gave up 7 bases and V 0 bases, and 13 bases lay outside the gene matches. CDR1 is KGHSH, CDR2 LQKENI, per germline. CDR3 sequence (DNA): TGTGCCAGCTCACCACCGGTCCCGGACAGGGTTGTCGCGACCCAGTACTTC. Translating it yields CASSPPVPDRVVATQYF. Variable domain in full (rest from reference TRBV18 and TRBJ2-5): NAGVMQNPRHLVRRRGQEARLRCSPMKGHSHVYWYRQLPEEGLKFMVYLQKENIIDESGMPKERFSAEFPKEGPSILRIQQVVRGDSAAYFCASSPPVPDRVVATQYFGPGTRLLVL.

The rearrangement uses TRBV19 and TRBJ2-7; 9 bases fit TRBD1. Germline values: CDR1 LNHDA, CDR2 SQIVND (reference sequence). Trimming cost V 5 bases and J 5 bases; bases outside gene matches: 13. This CDR3 has 16 amino acids. The CDR3 nucleotides are TGTGCCAGTAGTCCCTACCCGACAGGGGGAGGGAACGAGCAGTACTTC. This codes for CASSPYPTGGGNEQYF.

The rearrangement joins TRBV18 to TRBJ1-6, with D possibly being TRBD1 (6 bases). The length of the CDR3 is 17 residues. Germline loops: CDR1 KGHSH, CDR2 LQKENI. Trimming pared 3 bases from V and 3 bases from J, leaving 15 bases between. CDR3 in DNA: TGTGCCAGCTCACCGGGCGCGGGGGGCCACTATAATTCACCCCTCCACTTT. It codes for CASSPGAGGHYNSPLHF.

J is TRBJ2-5 and V is TRBV5-1; no clear D gene. The better agreement between TRBJ2-7 and the DNA end casts doubt on the J call. The CDR3 spans 13 residues. CDR1 is SGHRS and CDR2 is YFSETQ in the germline V gene. The CDR3 DNA reads as TGCGCCAGCAGCTTTTGGTCTTCCTACGAGCAGTACTTC. Translated, it gives CASSFWSSYEQYF.

The chain has TRBV7-9 and TRBJ2-5; 9 nucleotides agree with TRBD2. CDR1 is SEHNR and CDR2 is FQNEAQ in the germline V gene (reference sequence). V lost 1 base and J lost 0; bases outside the gene matches: 6. CDR3 length equals 17 residues. Here the CDR3 reads CASSLGLSGGYQETQYF. The CDR3, as DNA: TGTGCCAGCAGCTTAGGTCTTAGCGGGGGATACCAAGAGACCCAGTACTTC.

The DNA of the CDR3 is TGTGCCAGCAGCCCCCGAGGGCAGGGGTTCGTCAATGAGCAGTTCTTC. Translation: CASSPRGQGFVNEQFF. The gene calls are TRBV13 and TRBJ2-1; the D gene is possibly TRBD1 (6 bases). The ends were cut back, 5 bases at V and 6 bases at J, with 20 bases in the middle. The CDR3 is made up of 16 amino acids. Germline CDR1 PRHDT, CDR2 FYEKMQ (reference sequence). Variable domain in full (rest from reference TRBV13 and TRBJ2-1): AAGVIQSPRHLIKEKRETATLKCYPIPRHDTVYWYQQGPGQDPQFLISFYEKMQSDKGSIPDRFSAQQFSDYHSELNMSSLELGDSALYFCASSPRGQGFVNEQFFGPGTRLTVL.

The chain couples TRBV7-9 to TRBJ2-7; the match to TRBD2 covers 7 bases. In germline, CDR1 is SEHNR, CDR2 FQNEAQ (reference sequence). The CDR3 covers 14 residues. After removal of 2 bases from V and 5 bases from J, the junction contained 6 bases not matched to a gene. CDR3 protein: CASSLSRDYNEQYF. The CDR3 DNA reads TGTGCCAGCAGCTTAAGCAGGGACTACAACGAGCAGTACTTC.

The chain carries TRBV11-2 and TRBJ1-1; 11 positions agree with TRBD1. The CDR3 has 16 residues. Germline CDR1 and CDR2: SGHAT and FQNNGV. V trimming: 5 bases; J trimming: 5 bases; junction bases outside the gene matches: 10. The DNA of the CDR3 is TGTGCCAGCAGCAAACGGACAGGGGGCAGTGGTACTGAAGCTTTCTTT. Residues: CASSKRTGGSGTEAFF.

The rearrangement joins TRBV6-1 to TRBJ2-7; TRBD1 is a possible D gene (6 bases). The CDR3 is made up of 13 amino acids. Germline values: CDR1 MNHNS, CDR2 SASEGT. Trimming removed 1 base from V and 3 bases from J, with 7 bases in between. CDR3 in DNA: TGTGCCAGCAGTGAAGGGGGGCACTACGAGCAGTACTTC. Its translation: CASSEGGHYEQYF.

CDR3 nucleotide sequence: TGTGCCAGCAGCTTAAGGTCGAACCCAGGCGATAATTCACCCCTCCACTTT. The encoded protein is CASSLRSNPGDNSPLHF. This chain links TRBV7-3 with TRBJ1-6; no clear D gene. With 1 base removed from V and 5 bases from J, the gap between germline ends came to 15 bases. The CDR3 loop spans 17 amino acids. Germline CDR1 is SGHTA and CDR2 is FQGTGA.

The J gene is TRBJ2-3, the V gene TRBV6-4, with TRBD2 matching over 8 bases. V lost 7 bases, J lost 7 bases, and 13 bases stayed unmatched. Germline CDR1 reads MRHNA; CDR2 reads SNTAGT. This CDR3 contains 15 residues. The CDR3 DNA is TGTGCCAGCACCCCCTTAGCGGGGCCGGGAAATACGCAGTATTTT. Residues: CASTPLAGPGNTQYF.

The chain couples TRBV6-5 to TRBJ1-2, with D perhaps TRBD1 (6 bases). The ends were cut back, 5 bases at V and 5 bases at J, with 15 bases in the middle. CDR1 MNHEY and CDR2 SVGAGI come from the germline V gene. The CDR3 totals 14 residues. DNA of the CDR3: TGTGCCAGCAGTCAATCCACAGGGTTTTATGGCTACACCTTC. It yields the protein CASSQSTGFYGYTF.

This chain connects TRBV2 to TRBJ2-5, with a possible D match to TRBD1 (5 bases). Trimming stripped 7 bases from V and 7 bases from J, with 22 bases between. This CDR3 has 15 amino acids. The germline V gene encodes CDR1 SNHLY and CDR2 FYNNEI. The CDR3 here is CASNPAGQGGGTQYF. CDR3 DNA: TGTGCCAGCAACCCAGCAGGGCAGGGTGGCGGGACCCAGTACTTC.

The chain combines TRBV28 with TRBJ1-3; D remains unclear. Germline CDR1 reads MDHEN; CDR2 reads SYDVKM. CDR3 length: 11 residues. V was trimmed by 6 bases and J by 8 bases, leaving 8 bases between them. Written as DNA, the CDR3 is TGTGCCAGCAGCATACCGGACACCATATATTTT. Translating gives CASSIPDTIYF.

This clone was detected a few times. CDR3 bases: TGCGCCAGCAGCGGCCTAGCGGGGTATAATGAGCAGTTCTTC. Translating gives CASSGLAGYNEQFF. This rearrangement joins TRBV5-1 to TRBJ2-1; 9 nucleotides line up with TRBD2. Germline CDR1 and CDR2: SGHRS and YFSETQ. The CDR3 loop spans 14 amino acids. J lost 7 bases, V lost 4 bases, and 6 bases had no gene match.

This clone has just a few counts. The rearrangement joins TRBV18 to TRBJ2-5; D is perhaps TRBD2 (6 bases). Germline-derived CDR1 and CDR2 are KGHSH and LQKENI. The CDR3 consists of 14 residues. The ends were cut back, 3 bases at V and 1 base at J, with 9 bases in the middle. CDR3 region: CASSPSGGQETQYF. The CDR3, as DNA: TGTGCCAGCTCACCGTCCGGGGGCCAAGAGACCCAGTACTTC.

With regard to this clone: Germline and junction disagree at one end, which may indicate a read error. The CDR3, as DNA: TGTGCCAGCGGTGACAGGTTCACCGGGGAGCTGTTTTTT. Encoded protein: CASGDRFTGELFF. The chain uses TRBV2 and TRBJ2-2; possibly TRBD1 for D (6 bases). The CDR3 has 13 residues. The V gene's germline CDR1 is SNHLY and CDR2 FYNNEI.

The CDR3 protein is CASLQVVSYEQYF. DNA of the CDR3: TGTGCCAGCCTACAGGTAGTATCCTACGAGCAGTACTTC. V is TRBV2 and J is TRBJ2-7; D possibly corresponds to TRBD1 (5 bases). CDR1 and CDR2 from the germline V gene are SNHLY and FYNNEI. CDR3 size: 13 residues. With 8 bases removed from V and 1 base from J, the gap between germline ends came to 12 bases.

This rearrangement joins TRBV7-3 to TRBJ2-7, with 8 bases lining up with TRBD1. V was pared by 4 bases and J by 4 bases, with 3 bases of the junction left unmatched. There are 13 residues in the CDR3. Germline V gene lookup returns CDR1 SGHTA and CDR2 FQGTGA. The DNA of the CDR3 is TGTGCCAGCAGCTCGGGACAGGTATACGAGCAGTACTTC. Protein sequence: CASSSGQVYEQYF.

The rearrangement uses TRBV28 and TRBJ1-6, with no clear D. In germline, CDR1 is MDHEN, CDR2 SYDVKM. The CDR3 covers 15 residues. Trimming removed 2 bases at V and 5 bases at J, with 10 bases between. CDR3 DNA: TGTGCCAGCAGTTTAGCCGGGATGAATAATTCACCCCTCCACTTT. This translates into CASSLAGMNNSPLHF.

The V and J genes are TRBV5-6 and TRBJ1-1, with TRBD1 matching over 9 bases. The ends lost 4 bases at V and 4 bases at J; junction bases unmatched: 5. CDR1 is SGHDT and CDR2 is YYEEEE in the germline V gene. The CDR3 spans 14 residues. This chain's CDR3 is CASSLGQGFTEAFF. The CDR3 DNA reads TGTGCCAGCAGCCTGGGACAGGGTTTCACTGAAGCTTTCTTT.